One sample yielded the 5 T cell receptor beta chains listed below, sequenced in a study of blood T cell repertoires in COVID-19. Here immunoSEQ multiplex PCR was the method, and the copy in TCRdb shows in-frame clones only, minus some. The repertoire holds about 230,000 clones, with roughly 80% as singletons. Sequences were obtained from peripheral blood. Every receptor here comes from a woman at least 80 years old with acute or convalescent COVID-19.

The rearrangement joins TRBV7-2 to TRBJ2-5, with TRBD2 identical over 15 bases. After removal of 1 base from V and 5 bases from J, the junction contained 5 bases not matched to a gene. The CDR3 loop spans 17 amino acids. Germline assignment: CDR1 SGHTA and CDR2 FQGNSA. CDR3 residues: CASSLGTSGGAGETQYF. DNA for the CDR3: TGTGCCAGCAGCTTAGGGACTAGCGGGGGGGCGGGCGAGACCCAGTACTTC.

The chain couples TRBV2 to TRBJ1-3; D is perhaps TRBD1 (5 bases). The CDR3 contains 14 residues. The germline V gene encodes CDR1 SNHLY and CDR2 FYNNEI. V was trimmed by 6 bases and J by 2 bases, leaving 11 bases between them. The CDR3 DNA is TGTGCCAGCAGAGGGACTAGGACTGGAAACACCATATATTTT. It encodes CASRGTRTGNTIYF.

CDR3 in amino acids: CASSLPGQGARGYTF. CDR3 DNA sequence: TGTGCCAGCAGCCTCCCGGGACAGGGGGCGCGTGGCTACACCTTC. The rearrangement links TRBV3-1 (or the pseudogene TRBV3-2) to TRBJ1-2, with 12 positions matching TRBD1. CDR3 length: 15 amino acids. V trimming: 4 bases; J trimming: 7 bases; junction bases outside the gene matches: 7. Germline CDR1 LGHDT, CDR2 YNNKEL (reference sequence).

The chain recombines TRBV3-1 (or the pseudogene TRBV3-2) with TRBJ1-2, with a weak D call TRBD1 (5 bases). V lost 1 base, J lost 0 bases, and 18 bases lay in between. Germline V gene data show CDR1 as LGHDT and CDR2 as YNNKEL (reference sequence). The CDR3 runs to 18 residues. Here the CDR3 reads CASSQGGSRAGPNYGYTF. In nucleotides, the CDR3 is TGTGCCAGCAGCCAAGGGGGAAGCAGGGCAGGGCCTAACTATGGCTACACCTTC.

The chain is built from TRBV9 and TRBJ1-2, with D perhaps matching TRBD1 (5 bases). The V gene's germline CDR1 is SGDLS and CDR2 YYNGEE. The CDR3 covers 12 residues. The ends were cut back, 1 base at V and 5 bases at J, with 6 bases in the middle. The CDR3 nucleotides read TGTGCCAGCAGCGTATCAGGGTATGGCTACACCTTC. Translated, it gives CASSVSGYGYTF.